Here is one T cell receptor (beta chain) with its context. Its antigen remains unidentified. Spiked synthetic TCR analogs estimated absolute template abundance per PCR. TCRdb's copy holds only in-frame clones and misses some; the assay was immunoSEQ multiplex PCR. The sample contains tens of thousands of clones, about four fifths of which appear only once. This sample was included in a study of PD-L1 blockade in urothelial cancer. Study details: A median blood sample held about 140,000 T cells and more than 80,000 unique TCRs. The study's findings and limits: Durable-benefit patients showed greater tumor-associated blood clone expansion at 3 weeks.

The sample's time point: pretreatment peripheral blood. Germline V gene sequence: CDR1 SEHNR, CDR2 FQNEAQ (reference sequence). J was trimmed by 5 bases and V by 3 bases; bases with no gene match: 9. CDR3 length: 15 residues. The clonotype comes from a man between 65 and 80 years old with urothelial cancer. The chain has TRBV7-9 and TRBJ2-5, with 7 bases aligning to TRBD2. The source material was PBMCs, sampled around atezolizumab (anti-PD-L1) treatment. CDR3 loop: CASSFSRGRGETQYF. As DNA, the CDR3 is TGTGCCAGCAGCTTTTCTCGCGGGAGAGGTGAGACCCAGTACTTC.